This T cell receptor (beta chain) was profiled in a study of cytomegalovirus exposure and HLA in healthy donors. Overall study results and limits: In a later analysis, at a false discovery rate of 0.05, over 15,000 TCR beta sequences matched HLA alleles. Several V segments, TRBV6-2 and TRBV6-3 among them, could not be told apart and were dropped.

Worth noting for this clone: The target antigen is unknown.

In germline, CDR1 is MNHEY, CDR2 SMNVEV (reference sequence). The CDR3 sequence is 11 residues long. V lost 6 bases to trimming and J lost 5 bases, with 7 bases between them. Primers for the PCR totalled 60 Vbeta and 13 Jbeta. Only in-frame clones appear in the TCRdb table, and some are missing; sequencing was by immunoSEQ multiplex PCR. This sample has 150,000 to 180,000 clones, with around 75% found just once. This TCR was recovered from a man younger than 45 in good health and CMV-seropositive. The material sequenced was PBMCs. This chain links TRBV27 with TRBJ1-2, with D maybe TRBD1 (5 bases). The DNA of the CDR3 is TGTGCCAGCAGCACAGGATATGGCTACACCTTC. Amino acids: CASSTGYGYTF.